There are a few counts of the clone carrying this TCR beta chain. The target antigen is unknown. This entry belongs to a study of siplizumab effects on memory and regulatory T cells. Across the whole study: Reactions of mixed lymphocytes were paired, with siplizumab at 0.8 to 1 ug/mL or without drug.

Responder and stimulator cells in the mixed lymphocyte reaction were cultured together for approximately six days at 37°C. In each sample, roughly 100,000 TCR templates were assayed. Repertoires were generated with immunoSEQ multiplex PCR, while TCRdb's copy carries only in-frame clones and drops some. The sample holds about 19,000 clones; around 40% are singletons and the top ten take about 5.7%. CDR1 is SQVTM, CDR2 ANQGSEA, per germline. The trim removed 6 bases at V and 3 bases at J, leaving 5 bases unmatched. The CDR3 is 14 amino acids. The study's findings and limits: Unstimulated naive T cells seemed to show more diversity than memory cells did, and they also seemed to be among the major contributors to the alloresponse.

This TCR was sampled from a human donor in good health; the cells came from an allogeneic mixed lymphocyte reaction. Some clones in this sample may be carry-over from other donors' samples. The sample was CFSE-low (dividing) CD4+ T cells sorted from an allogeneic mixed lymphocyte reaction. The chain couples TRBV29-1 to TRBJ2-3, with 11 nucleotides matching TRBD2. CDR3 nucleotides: TGCAGCGTGACAACTAGCGGGAGAACAGATACGCAGTATTTT. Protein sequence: CSVTTSGRTDTQYF.